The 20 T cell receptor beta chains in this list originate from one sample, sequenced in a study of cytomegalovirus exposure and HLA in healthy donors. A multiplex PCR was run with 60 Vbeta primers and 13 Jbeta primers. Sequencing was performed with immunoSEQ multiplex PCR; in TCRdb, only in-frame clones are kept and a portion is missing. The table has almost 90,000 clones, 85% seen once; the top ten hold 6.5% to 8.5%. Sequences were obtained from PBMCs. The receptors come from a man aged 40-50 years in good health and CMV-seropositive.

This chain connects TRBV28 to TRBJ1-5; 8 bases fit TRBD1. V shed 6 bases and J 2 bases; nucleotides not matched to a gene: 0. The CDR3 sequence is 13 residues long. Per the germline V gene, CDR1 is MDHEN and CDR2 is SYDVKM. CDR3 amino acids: CASRTGGNQPQHF. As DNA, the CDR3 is TGTGCCAGCAGGACAGGGGGCAATCAGCCCCAGCATTTT.

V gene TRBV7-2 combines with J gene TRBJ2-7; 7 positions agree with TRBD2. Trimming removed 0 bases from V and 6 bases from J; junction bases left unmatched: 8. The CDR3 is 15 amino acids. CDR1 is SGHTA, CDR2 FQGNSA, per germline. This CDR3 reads CASSLAGLAVGEQYF. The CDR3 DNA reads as TGTGCCAGCAGCTTAGCGGGGCTAGCGGTAGGCGAGCAGTACTTC.

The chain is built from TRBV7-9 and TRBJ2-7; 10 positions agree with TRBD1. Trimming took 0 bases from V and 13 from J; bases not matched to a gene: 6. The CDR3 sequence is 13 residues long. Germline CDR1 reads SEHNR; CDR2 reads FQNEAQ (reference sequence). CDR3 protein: CASSLAGQGSPYF. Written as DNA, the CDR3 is TGTGCCAGCAGCTTAGCGGGACAGGGGTCCCCATACTTC.

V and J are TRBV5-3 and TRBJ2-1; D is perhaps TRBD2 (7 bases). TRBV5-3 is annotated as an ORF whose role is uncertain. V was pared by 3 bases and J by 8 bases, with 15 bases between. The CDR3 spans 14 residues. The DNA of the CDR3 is TGTGCCAGAAGCTCCGGCGGGGGCGGAGATGAGCAGTTCTTC. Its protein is CARSSGGGGDEQFF.

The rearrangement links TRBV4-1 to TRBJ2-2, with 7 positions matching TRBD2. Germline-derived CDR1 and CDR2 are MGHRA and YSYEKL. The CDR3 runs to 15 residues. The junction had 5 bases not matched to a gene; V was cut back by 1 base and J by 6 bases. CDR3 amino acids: CASSQVPSGPGELFF. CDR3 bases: TGCGCCAGCAGCCAAGTCCCTAGCGGCCCCGGGGAGCTGTTTTTT.

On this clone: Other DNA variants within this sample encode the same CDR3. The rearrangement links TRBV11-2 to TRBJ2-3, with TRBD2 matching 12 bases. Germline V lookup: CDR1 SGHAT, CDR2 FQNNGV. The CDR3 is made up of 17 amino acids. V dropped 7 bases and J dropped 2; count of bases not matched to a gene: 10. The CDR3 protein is CASTRTSGADLTDTQYF. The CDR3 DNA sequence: TGTGCCAGCACCAGGACTAGCGGGGCCGACCTCACAGATACGCAGTATTTT.

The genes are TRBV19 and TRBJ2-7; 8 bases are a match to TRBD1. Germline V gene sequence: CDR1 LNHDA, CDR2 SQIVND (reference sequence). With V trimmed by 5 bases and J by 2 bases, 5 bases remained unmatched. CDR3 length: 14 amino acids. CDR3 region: CASSGRQGTYEQYF. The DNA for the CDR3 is TGTGCCAGTAGTGGACGACAGGGGACCTACGAGCAGTACTTC.

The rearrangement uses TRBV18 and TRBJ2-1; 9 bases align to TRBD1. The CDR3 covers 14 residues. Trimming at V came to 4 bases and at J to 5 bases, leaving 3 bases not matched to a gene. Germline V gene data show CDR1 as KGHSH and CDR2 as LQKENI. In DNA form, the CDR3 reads TGTGCCAGCTCACTGTGGACAGGGGACAATGAGCAGTTCTTC. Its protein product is CASSLWTGDNEQFF.

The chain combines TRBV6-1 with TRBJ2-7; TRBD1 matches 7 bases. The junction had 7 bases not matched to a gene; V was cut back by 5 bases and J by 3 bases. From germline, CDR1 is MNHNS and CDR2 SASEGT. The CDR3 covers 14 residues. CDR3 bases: TGTGCCAGCAGTCCGGGACAGCGCCACTACGAGCAGTACTTC. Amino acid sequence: CASSPGQRHYEQYF.

The CDR3: CASSQANRGSSYNSPLHF. The CDR3 DNA follows: TGCGCCAGCAGCCAAGCAAACAGGGGGAGCTCCTATAATTCACCCCTCCACTTT. The rearrangement uses TRBV4-1 and TRBJ1-6; 8 bases line up with TRBD1. The CDR3 is 18 amino acids. The germline CDR1 and CDR2 sequences are MGHRA and YSYEKL. The junction had 5 bases not matched to a gene; V was cut back by 1 base and J by 0 bases.

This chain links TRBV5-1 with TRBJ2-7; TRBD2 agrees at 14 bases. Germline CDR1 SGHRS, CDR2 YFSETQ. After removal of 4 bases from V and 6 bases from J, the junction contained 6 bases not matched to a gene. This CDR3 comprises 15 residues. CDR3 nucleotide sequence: TGCGCCAGCAGCCCGGGACTAGCGGGAGTTCCCGAGCAGTACTTC. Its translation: CASSPGLAGVPEQYF.

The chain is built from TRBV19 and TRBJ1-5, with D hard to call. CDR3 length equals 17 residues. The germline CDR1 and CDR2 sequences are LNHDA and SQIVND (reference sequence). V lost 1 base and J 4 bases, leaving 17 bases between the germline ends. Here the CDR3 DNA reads TGTGCCAGTAGTATAGTGTCGGCAGCGGTGGGGAATCAGCCCCAGCATTTT. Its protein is CASSIVSAAVGNQPQHF.

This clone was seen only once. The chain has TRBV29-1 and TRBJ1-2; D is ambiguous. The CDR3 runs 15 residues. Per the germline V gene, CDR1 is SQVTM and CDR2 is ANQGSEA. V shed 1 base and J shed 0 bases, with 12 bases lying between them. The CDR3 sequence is CSVEGGQPANYGYTF. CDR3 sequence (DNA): TGCAGCGTTGAAGGCGGGCAGCCAGCTAACTATGGCTACACCTTC.

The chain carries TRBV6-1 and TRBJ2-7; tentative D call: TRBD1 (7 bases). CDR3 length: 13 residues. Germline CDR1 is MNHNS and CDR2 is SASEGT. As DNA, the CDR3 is TGTGCCAGCAGTGAAGTAAAGGGGGGACAGTTGTGGGTC. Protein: CASSEVKGGQLWV.

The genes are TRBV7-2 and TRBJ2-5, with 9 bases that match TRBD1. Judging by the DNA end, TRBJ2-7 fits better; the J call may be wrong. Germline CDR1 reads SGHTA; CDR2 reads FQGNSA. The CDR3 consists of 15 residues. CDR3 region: CASSSKPGQGHEQYF. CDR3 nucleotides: TGTGCCAGCAGCTCGAAACCGGGACAGGGACACGAGCAGTACTTC.

DNA of the CDR3: TGTGCCAGCAGTAACCTAGCGGGGGACTCCTACGAGCAGTACTTC. Encoded protein: CASSNLAGDSYEQYF. This chain uses TRBV6-5 with TRBJ2-7; TRBD2 matches at 10 bases. Looked up from germline, CDR1 is MNHEY and CDR2 is SVGAGI. Trimming cost V 5 bases and J 0 bases; bases outside gene matches: 4. The CDR3 loop spans 15 amino acids.

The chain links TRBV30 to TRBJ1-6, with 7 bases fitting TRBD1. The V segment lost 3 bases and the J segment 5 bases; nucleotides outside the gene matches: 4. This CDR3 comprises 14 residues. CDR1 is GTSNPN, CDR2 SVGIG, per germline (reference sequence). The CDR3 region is CAWRPGQNNSPLHF. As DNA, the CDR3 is TGTGCCTGGAGGCCGGGACAGAATAATTCACCCCTCCACTTT.

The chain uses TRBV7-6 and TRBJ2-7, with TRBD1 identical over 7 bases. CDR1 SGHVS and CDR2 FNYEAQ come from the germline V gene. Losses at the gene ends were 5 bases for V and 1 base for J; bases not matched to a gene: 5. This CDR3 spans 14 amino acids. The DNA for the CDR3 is TGTGCCAGCAGCCGGGACAGCCTATCCTACGAGCAGTACTTC. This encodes CASSRDSLSYEQYF.

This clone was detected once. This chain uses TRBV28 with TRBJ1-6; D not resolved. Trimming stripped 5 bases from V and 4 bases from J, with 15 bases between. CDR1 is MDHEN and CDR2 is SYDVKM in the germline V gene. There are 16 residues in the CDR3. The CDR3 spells CASSLQRGPYNSPLHF. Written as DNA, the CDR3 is TGTGCCAGCAGTCTCCAACGAGGGCCTTATAATTCACCCCTCCACTTT.

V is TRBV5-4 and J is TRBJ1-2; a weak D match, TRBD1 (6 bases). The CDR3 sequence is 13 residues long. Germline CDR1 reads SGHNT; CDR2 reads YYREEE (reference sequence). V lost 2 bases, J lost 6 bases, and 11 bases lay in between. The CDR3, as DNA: TGTGCCAGCAGCTTCCAGGGGCGGCATGGCTACACCTTC. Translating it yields CASSFQGRHGYTF.